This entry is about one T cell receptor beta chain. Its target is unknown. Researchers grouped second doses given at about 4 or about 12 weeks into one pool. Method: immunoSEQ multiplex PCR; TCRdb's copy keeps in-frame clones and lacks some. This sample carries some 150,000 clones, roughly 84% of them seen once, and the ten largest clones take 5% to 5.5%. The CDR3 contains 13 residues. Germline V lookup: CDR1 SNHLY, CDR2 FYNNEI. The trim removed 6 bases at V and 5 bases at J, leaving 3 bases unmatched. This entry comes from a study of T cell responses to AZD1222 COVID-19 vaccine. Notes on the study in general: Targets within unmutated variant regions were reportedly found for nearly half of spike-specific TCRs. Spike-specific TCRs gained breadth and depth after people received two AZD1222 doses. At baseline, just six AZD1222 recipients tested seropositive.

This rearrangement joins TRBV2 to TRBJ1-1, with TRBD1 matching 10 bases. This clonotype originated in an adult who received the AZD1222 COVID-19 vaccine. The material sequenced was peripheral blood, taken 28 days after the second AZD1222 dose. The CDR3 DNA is TGTGCCAGCAGGGTGGACAGGGGGACTGAAGCTTTCTTT. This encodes CASRVDRGTEAFF. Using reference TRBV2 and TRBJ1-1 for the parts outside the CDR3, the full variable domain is EPEVTQTPSHQVTQMGQEVILRCVPISNHLYFYWYRQILGQKVEFLVSFYNNEISEKSEIFDDQFSVERPDGSNFTLKIRSTKLEDSAMYFCASRVDRGTEAFFGQGTRLTVV.